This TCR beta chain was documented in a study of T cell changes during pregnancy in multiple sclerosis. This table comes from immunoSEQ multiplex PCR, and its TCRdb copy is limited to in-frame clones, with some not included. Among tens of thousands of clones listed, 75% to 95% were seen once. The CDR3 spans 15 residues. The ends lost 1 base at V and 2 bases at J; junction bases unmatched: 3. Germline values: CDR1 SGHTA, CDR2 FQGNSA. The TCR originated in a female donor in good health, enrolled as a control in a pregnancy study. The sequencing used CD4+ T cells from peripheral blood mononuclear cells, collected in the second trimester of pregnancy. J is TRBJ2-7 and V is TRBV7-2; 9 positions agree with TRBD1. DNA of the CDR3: TGTGCCAGCAGCTTAGTTTGGACAGGGGCCTACGAGCAGTACTTC. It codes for CASSLVWTGAYEQYF.